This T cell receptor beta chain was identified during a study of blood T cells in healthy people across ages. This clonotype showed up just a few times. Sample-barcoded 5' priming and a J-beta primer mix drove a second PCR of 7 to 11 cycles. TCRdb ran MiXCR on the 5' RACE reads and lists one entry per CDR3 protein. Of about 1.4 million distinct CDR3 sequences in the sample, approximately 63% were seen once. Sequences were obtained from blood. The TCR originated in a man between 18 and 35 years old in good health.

The CDR3 spells CASSHPGAGNEQYF. DNA of the CDR3: TGCGCCAGCAGCCATCCAGGGGCAGGGAACGAGCAGTACTTC. The J gene is TRBJ2-7, the V gene TRBV4-1, with a tentative D call TRBD1 (6 bases). V was clipped by 3 bases and J by 5 bases, with 14 bases between them. The CDR3 is 14 amino acids. CDR1 MGHRA and CDR2 YSYEKL come from the germline V gene.